The 29 T cell receptor beta chains in this list originate from one sample, sequenced in a study of HIV-infected patients and healthy controls. TCRdb re-derived calls from the 5' RACE reads in MiXCR, one entry per CDR3 protein. The repertoire holds fewer than 20,000 distinct CDR3 sequences, with around 20% as singletons. Source material: CD8+ T cells from blood. These receptors all come from a human donor in good health.

The chain recombines TRBV28 with TRBJ2-7, with TRBD1 identical over 9 bases. Losses at the gene ends were 2 bases for V and 3 bases for J; bases not matched to a gene: 2. Germline CDR1 is MDHEN and CDR2 is SYDVKM. The CDR3 length is 14 residues. CDR3 sequence reads: CASSLPGQGYEQYF. The CDR3 DNA reads TGTGCCAGCAGTTTACCGGGACAGGGCTACGAGCAGTACTTC.

V gene TRBV19 combines with J gene TRBJ1-5; TRBD1 might be the D (5 bases). The CDR3 consists of 14 residues. Trimming took off 3 bases at V and 0 bases at J, with 6 bases between the two ends. The V gene's germline CDR1 is LNHDA and CDR2 SQIVND (reference sequence). The CDR3 DNA follows: TGTGCCAGTAGTATTGGGGGTAGCAATCAGCCCCAGCATTTT. Protein product: CASSIGGSNQPQHF.

This clonotype has at least ten counts. The chain carries TRBV5-4 and TRBJ2-1; 11 bases line up with TRBD2. J gave up 2 bases and V 0 bases, and 1 base lay outside the gene matches. From germline, CDR1 is SGHNT and CDR2 YYREEE (reference sequence). The CDR3 extends over 16 amino acids. In DNA, the CDR3 is TGTGCCAGCAGCTTGGAACTAGCGGGAGCCTACAATGAGCAGTTCTTC. Residues: CASSLELAGAYNEQFF.

In its sample, this clonotype was seen many times. The genes are TRBV25-1 and TRBJ2-5; possible D gene TRBD1, 6 bases. This CDR3 has 17 residues. Germline V gene data show CDR1 as MGHDK and CDR2 as SYGVNS. V was clipped by 3 bases and J by 4 bases, with 21 bases between them. The CDR3 spells CASSDPPGHRAGETQYF. CDR3 sequence (DNA): TGTGCCAGCAGTGATCCTCCGGGACACCGGGCCGGAGAGACCCAGTACTTC.

This clonotype was seen many times. V gene TRBV19 combines with J gene TRBJ2-2; the D call may be TRBD1 or TRBD2 (5 bases each). The CDR3 consists of 13 residues. From germline, CDR1 is LNHDA and CDR2 SQIVND (reference sequence). V was trimmed by 5 bases and J by 5 bases, leaving 9 bases between them. The chain's CDR3 is CASSLGVTGELFF. CDR3 DNA: TGTGCCAGTAGTTTGGGGGTAACCGGGGAGCTGTTTTTT.

This clonotype was seen repeatedly, ten times or more. The chain carries TRBV27 and TRBJ1-6; 9 bases line up with TRBD1. V lost 6 bases to trimming and J lost 4 bases; unmatched junction nucleotides: 4. The germline CDR1 and CDR2 sequences are MNHEY and SMNVEV (reference sequence). The CDR3 sequence is 15 residues long. In nucleotides, the CDR3 is TGTGCCAGCAGCACAGGGGGCTTGTATAATTCACCCCTCCACTTT. Protein product: CASSTGGLYNSPLHF.

V and J are TRBV25-1 and TRBJ2-1; D not resolved. The CDR3 has 18 amino acids. The V end lost 6 bases, the J end lost 2 bases, and 23 bases lay between the germline ends. CDR1 and CDR2 from the germline V gene are MGHDK and SYGVNS. The CDR3 DNA sequence: TGTGCCAGCAGAAAATCTGGGCCCCAGGAATGGCCCTACAATGAGCAGTTCTTC. The encoded protein is CASRKSGPQEWPYNEQFF.

The genes are TRBV4-3 and TRBJ2-3, with TRBD2 matching over 9 bases. J lost 3 bases, V lost 1 base, and 5 bases had no gene match. This CDR3 has 16 amino acids. The germline CDR1 and CDR2 sequences are LGHNA and YSLEER. The DNA for the CDR3 is TGCGCCAGCAGCCAAGGGGCTAGCGGGGTTACAGATACGCAGTATTTT. It is translated as CASSQGASGVTDTQYF.

This clonotype was counted many times. This chain connects TRBV7-3 to TRBJ1-1, with TRBD1 as a possible D gene (6 bases). CDR3 length equals 15 residues. Germline V gene data show CDR1 as SGHTA and CDR2 as FQGTGA. Trimming shortened V by 1 base and J by 1 base, and 10 bases separated the two germline ends. The CDR3 spells CASSLMAGANTEAFF. The DNA for the CDR3 is TGTGCCAGCAGCTTAATGGCAGGGGCGAACACTGAAGCTTTCTTT.

The chain combines TRBV5-4 with TRBJ2-5; no reliable D call. V was trimmed by 0 bases and J by 4 bases, leaving 13 bases between them. Germline V gene data show CDR1 as SGHNT and CDR2 as YYREEE (reference sequence). The CDR3 has 15 amino acids. Here the CDR3 reads CASSLGSGPRETQYF. The CDR3 DNA reads as TGTGCCAGCAGCTTGGGGTCAGGTCCAAGAGAGACCCAGTACTTC.

Relative to its sample, this clonotype is medium-sized (0.01 to 0.1%). The chain combines TRBV7-2 with TRBJ1-5; D unclear. The germline V and J ends were trimmed by 1 base and 1 base, with 5 bases remaining between them. Germline CDR1 and CDR2: SGHTA and FQGNSA. The CDR3 runs to 14 residues. This CDR3 is CASSLEGSNQPQHF. CDR3 in DNA: TGTGCCAGCAGCTTAGAAGGAAGCAATCAGCCCCAGCATTTT.

This clonotype is medium-sized (0.01 to 0.1%) by share. Here the CDR3 reads CATSEERTENTEAFF. Written as DNA, the CDR3 is TGTGCCACCAGTGAAGAGAGGACAGAGAACACTGAAGCTTTCTTT. The chain carries TRBV24-1 and TRBJ1-1; perhaps TRBD1 as D (6 bases). Germline assignment: CDR1 KGHDR and CDR2 SFDVKD. Deletions cut 4 bases from V and 1 base from J, with 12 bases between. This CDR3 is 15 amino acids long.

With regard to this clonotype: The CDR3 carries no conserved terminal phenylalanine or tryptophan, so it likely arises from a read error. V and J are TRBV20-1 and TRBJ1-1; weak D call: TRBD1 (5 bases). The V gene's germline CDR1 is DFQATT and CDR2 SNEGSKA (reference sequence). V lost 5 bases, J lost 11 bases, and 12 bases lay in between. The CDR3 totals 10 residues. CDR3 sequence: CSARGGVAFS. The CDR3 bases are TGCAGTGCTCGAGGAGGGGTCGCTTTCTCT.

This clonotype was found a few times. The V gene is TRBV13, the J gene TRBJ2-1; 10 positions match TRBD2. CDR1 and CDR2 (germline): PRHDT, FYEKMQ (reference sequence). Germline trimming cut 2 bases from V and 6 bases from J; bases unmatched to any gene: 7. The CDR3 runs 16 residues. The CDR3 spells CASSLRTSGPFNEQFF. In nucleotides, the CDR3 is TGTGCCAGCAGCTTAAGGACTAGCGGTCCGTTCAATGAGCAGTTCTTC.

The chain uses TRBV24-1 and TRBJ2-1, with D unresolved. V lost 1 base and J lost 1, with 10 bases in between. This CDR3 is 16 amino acids long. Per the germline V gene, CDR1 is KGHDR and CDR2 is SFDVKD. This CDR3 reads CATSDFAEGSYNEQFF. The CDR3, as DNA: TGTGCCACCAGTGATTTTGCAGAAGGTTCCTACAATGAGCAGTTCTTC.

This clonotype was recorded a few times. The J gene is TRBJ1-1, the V gene TRBV14, with D hard to call. Germline-derived CDR1 and CDR2 are SGHDN and FVKESK. There are 14 residues in the CDR3. V gave up 0 bases and J gave up 6 bases, with 11 bases separating them. The CDR3 is CASSQDGLRAEAFF. The CDR3 DNA reads as TGTGCCAGCAGCCAAGACGGGTTGAGGGCTGAAGCTTTCTTT.

The V and J genes are TRBV3-2 and TRBJ2-3; the table's D call TRBD1 went unverified against the DNA. TRBV3-2 is a recognized pseudogene. There are 20 residues in the CDR3. The CDR3 loop is CASSSHPLIGIGGHTDTQYF. The CDR3 DNA sequence: TGTGCCAGCAGCTCCCACCCACTCATCGGGATTGGGGGCCACACAGATACGCAGTATTTT.

The V and J genes are TRBV20-1 and TRBJ2-5, with 7 bases that match TRBD1. This CDR3 has 20 residues. Trimming took 1 base from V and 5 from J; bases not matched to a gene: 25. CDR1 and CDR2 (germline): DFQATT, SNEGSKA (reference sequence). CDR3 region: CSARAYGTDLGGGPSETQYF. CDR3 bases: TGCAGTGCTAGAGCGTACGGGACAGATTTAGGGGGCGGCCCCAGTGAGACCCAGTACTTC.

The V and J genes are TRBV7-6 and TRBJ2-5, with 7 bases identical to TRBD1. The CDR3 extends over 16 amino acids. V dropped 3 bases and J dropped 2; count of bases not matched to a gene: 9. Looked up from germline, CDR1 is SGHVS and CDR2 is FNYEAQ. CDR3 protein: CASSFQGQWGQETQYF. CDR3 nucleotide sequence: TGTGCCAGCAGCTTCCAGGGACAGTGGGGTCAAGAGACCCAGTACTTC.

This clonotype was observed a few times. The chain links TRBV11-2 to TRBJ1-1, with TRBD1 matching over 8 bases. CDR1 is SGHAT and CDR2 is FQNNGV in the germline V gene. CDR3 length equals 15 residues. Trimming removed 5 bases from V and 4 bases from J; junction bases left unmatched: 9. The chain's CDR3 is CASSISRGLRTEAFF. The CDR3 DNA sequence: TGTGCCAGCAGCATTAGCAGGGGGCTTCGCACTGAAGCTTTCTTT.

CDR3 amino acids: CASSRTPVTYF. In DNA, the CDR3 is TGTGCCAGCAGCCGGACTCCCGTTACGTACTTC. The chain joins TRBV21-1 to TRBJ2-7; whether TRBD2, the table's D call, matches the DNA was not checked. TRBV21-1 has pseudogene status. The CDR3 loop spans 11 amino acids.

This rearrangement joins TRBV6-5 to TRBJ1-2; TRBD1 agrees at 9 bases. The CDR3 is 15 amino acids. Trimming took 2 bases from V and 8 from J; bases not matched to a gene: 9. Germline V lookup: CDR1 MNHEY, CDR2 SVGAGI. CDR3 coding DNA: TGTGCCAGCAGTTACACCTTACAGGGGGCGAGCGGCTACACCTTC. Translating gives CASSYTLQGASGYTF.

The chain is built from TRBV13 and TRBJ1-1; TRBD1 might be the D (5 bases). The germline gives CDR1 PRHDT, CDR2 FYEKMQ (reference sequence). With 10 bases removed from V and 1 base from J, the gap between germline ends came to 19 bases. The CDR3 has 15 residues. The CDR3 DNA reads as TGTGCCACCCGGGGTAGGGGCAGGGCGAACACTGAAGCTTTCTTT. This sequence encodes CATRGRGRANTEAFF.

In its sample, this clonotype was seen a few times. The chain has TRBV20-1 and TRBJ1-1; 7 bases agree with TRBD1. The V gene's germline CDR1 is DFQATT and CDR2 SNEGSKA (reference sequence). The V and J ends lost 6 bases and 4 bases, in that order; junction bases with no gene match: 11. The CDR3 extends over 14 amino acids. This CDR3 reads CSADRQGKGTEAFF. CDR3 sequence (DNA): TGCAGTGCAGATCGACAGGGTAAGGGCACTGAAGCTTTCTTT.

The CDR3 DNA is TGCGCCAGCAGTGAGTTCCGGGCTAGCACAGATACGCAGTATTTT. Its protein is CASSEFRASTDTQYF. The chain has TRBV10-2 and TRBJ2-3; D remains ambiguous. Germline V CDR1 and CDR2: WSHSY, SAAADI. The ends were cut back, 1 base at V and 0 bases at J, with 8 bases in the middle. The length of the CDR3 is 15 residues.

The chain joins TRBV6-5 to TRBJ2-2; D is perhaps TRBD2 (5 bases). Germline V gene lookup returns CDR1 MNHEY and CDR2 SVGAGI. The germline V and J ends were trimmed by 0 bases and 3 bases, with 8 bases remaining between them. The CDR3 loop spans 15 amino acids. The CDR3 loop reads CASSYSRGYTGELFF. CDR3 sequence (DNA): TGTGCCAGCAGTTACTCTCGGGGTTACACCGGGGAGCTGTTTTTT.

The chain joins TRBV25-1 to TRBJ2-5; 12 nucleotides line up with TRBD1. CDR3 length: 16 residues. CDR1 is MGHDK, CDR2 SYGVNS, per germline. V was pared by 4 bases and J by 5 bases, with 8 bases of the junction left unmatched. The CDR3 sequence: CASSVPGQGARETQYF. DNA for the CDR3: TGTGCCAGCAGTGTTCCGGGACAGGGGGCGCGGGAGACCCAGTACTTC.

In this sample, this clonotype turned up a few times. The rearrangement joins TRBV6-5 to TRBJ1-1; 7 positions agree with TRBD1. Germline V gives CDR1 MNHEY, CDR2 SVGAGI. The CDR3 loop spans 14 amino acids. V lost 6 bases and J lost 5; bases outside the gene matches: 9. The CDR3 DNA follows: TGTGCCAGCAGAGGACAGGCTTTAGGGACTGAAGCTTTCTTT. Protein: CASRGQALGTEAFF.

This clonotype occurred a few times. The chain is built from TRBV4-1 and TRBJ1-5; D is uncertain. CDR3 length equals 16 residues. The germline V and J ends were trimmed by 0 bases and 0 bases, with 9 bases remaining between them. CDR1 and CDR2 from the germline V gene are MGHRA and YSYEKL. CDR3 in DNA: TGCGCCAGCAGCCAAGAGGGCACCAATAGCAATCAGCCCCAGCATTTT. It translates to CASSQEGTNSNQPQHF.